This T cell receptor beta chain appears in the sequencing data of a study of tumor-infiltrating lymphocytes in primary liver carcinoma. The roughly 18-34 mg bulk tissue piece was not sorted before simultaneous RNA and DNA extraction. This clonotype has just a few counts. Production of TCR beta cDNA used approximately 0.45 ug total RNA together with a constant-region primer. Three nested multiplex PCR rounds, a slightly modified ARM-PCR method, built the TCR beta libraries. A C-beta reverse primer and TRBV1-TRBV30 forward primers served in each of the first two PCR rounds, at around 10 cycles apiece. TCRdb reprocessed the multiplex PCR reads with MiXCR, giving one entry per CDR3 protein. Of about 130,000 distinct CDR3 sequences listed, around 64% were seen once; the top ten hold about 8%. The germline gives CDR1 SGHDT, CDR2 YYEEEE. The CDR3 runs to 14 residues. The germline V and J ends were trimmed by 4 bases and 4 bases, with 12 bases remaining between them.

The clonotype originates from a woman aged 55-69 years with primary liver carcinoma and hepatitis B virus infection. The chain combines TRBV5-6 with TRBJ2-4; D is ambiguous. The sequenced sample consisted of liver tumor tissue from sampling region 3. Subset given: tumor region T3, left-lateral pole. This chain's CDR3 is CASSPWTLKNIQYF. The CDR3 region has the DNA TGTGCCAGCAGCCCTTGGACGTTGAAAAACATTCAGTACTTC.